This T cell receptor (beta chain) was sequenced for a study of blood T cell repertoires in COVID-19. In the study overall: In each case, the material was cDNA or gDNA derived from T cells, B-cell-depleted T cells, or PBMCs.

This clone was seen just once. Trimming took 4 bases from V and 0 from J; bases not matched to a gene: 4. CDR3 length: 16 residues. CDR1 SNHLY and CDR2 FYNNEI come from the germline V gene. Participants came from about two dozen US areas, aged roughly 18 to 90 years. Libraries were prepared by immunoSEQ multiplex PCR; TCRdb keeps only in-frame clonotypes and omits some of them. The sample consists of some 140,000 clones, over 80% of them appearing once. The receptor was isolated from a man younger than 40 who had recovered from COVID-19. The sequencing input was PBMCs or T cells enriched from blood (not recorded which). The rearrangement uses TRBV2 and TRBJ1-5, with 9 bases identical to TRBD1. The CDR3 spells CASSGGTGNSNQPQHF. CDR3 DNA sequence: TGTGCCAGCAGTGGAGGGACAGGGAATAGCAATCAGCCCCAGCATTTT. Supplemented by reference TRBV2 and TRBJ1-5, the full variable domain reads EPEVTQTPSHQVTQMGQEVILRCVPISNHLYFYWYRQILGQKVEFLVSFYNNEISEKSEIFDDQFSVERPDGSNFTLKIRSTKLEDSAMYFCASSGGTGNSNQPQHFGDGTRLSIL.